This T cell receptor beta chain is from a study of blood T cell repertoires in COVID-19. The ends lost 3 bases at V and 6 bases at J; junction bases unmatched: 9. Germline V gives CDR1 SGDLS, CDR2 YYNGEE. CDR3 length equals 16 residues. Sequencing used immunoSEQ multiplex PCR; TCRdb keeps in-frame clones, though not all of them. The table records 300,000 or so clones, approximately 86% of them present only once. This clonotype was obtained from a woman between 50 and 59 years old with active or convalescent COVID-19. The chain couples TRBV9 to TRBJ1-6; 7 bases align to TRBD1. Source material: peripheral blood. The CDR3 DNA reads as TGTGCCAGCAGCGCCCTCGGACAGGCAGTTAATTCACCCCTCCACTTT. It is translated as CASSALGQAVNSPLHF. Using reference TRBV9 and TRBJ1-6 for the parts outside the CDR3, the full variable domain is DSGVTQTPKHLITATGQRVTLRCSPRSGDLSVYWYQQSLDQGLQFLIQYYNGEERAKGNILERFSAQQFPDLHSELNLSSLELGDSALYFCASSALGQAVNSPLHFGNGTRLTVT.